This record looks at one T cell receptor beta chain sequence and its context. The clone's antigen remains unknown. No base quality values were provided; no much bigger clone lies one nucleotide off. This record comes from a study of T cell clones after liver transplantation (dated by TCRdb to between 2018 and 2021). In terms of the full investigation: The samples were obtained from ITN030ST, a randomized trial that attempted immunosuppression withdrawal within 2 years after liver transplantation. Donor-reactive T cell clones were identified by TCRbeta sequencing after a pre-transplant mixed lymphocyte reaction and then tracked in post-transplant blood. Third party-reactive TCRbeta sequences were also identified from pre-transplant MLRs to serve as an antigen-independent comparator for donor-reactive sequences. Three of the eight recipients were HCV-positive; the others were transplanted for non-autoimmune, non-viral indications. The subjects received no induction therapy and were kept on standard immunosuppression until randomization at 12-24 months post-transplant. Tolerance was defined as complete immunosuppression withdrawal for at least one year with no rise in liver enzymes beyond twice the upper limit of normal. Blood samples were collected pre-transplant, then pre-randomization ahead of withdrawal, and finally post-randomization once withdrawal had either been completed or failed. The studied cohort comprised 8 liver transplant recipients, 3 classified as tolerant and 5 as non-tolerant. Broader findings and caveats from the paper: When repertoire turnover was accounted for, significantly reduced detection of donor-reactive sequences was found in 7 of 8 subjects for CD4 and in 8 of 8 subjects for CD8. Since no allograft tissue specimens were available, donor-reactive T cells may have migrated into the graft instead of being deleted. Circulating donor-reactive CD4 TCRbeta sequences fell significantly post-transplant in 5 of 8 subjects, irrespective of tolerance or HCV status. Donor-reactive sequences declined more than third party-reactive ones, suggesting partial antigen-specific deletion unrelated to withdrawal success. In two subjects, low numbers of available donor cells limited the measurable donor-reactive repertoire. Because of small, heterogeneous patient numbers and non-standardized post-transplant time points, the conclusions were only preliminary.

Counted from cysteine to phenylalanine, this CDR3 has 15 amino acids. Only the CDR3 region is kept as DNA, spanning 45 bases read in frame from base 1. High-throughput TCRbeta CDR3 sequencing of frozen genomic DNA was performed by immunoSEQ, with PCR amplification, mapping, bias correction and internal controls included. The original methods were these. Only productive rearrangements were retained, and each unique TCRbeta sequence was defined by its CDR3 nucleotide sequence together with its V and J gene. Donor-reactive sequences required at least 5-fold expansion in CFSE-low cells versus unstimulated pre-transplant cells and at least 0.01% frequency. To ensure at least 90% detection power, minimum frequency thresholds were set for each subject based on that subject's lowest-template unstimulated sample. Repertoire turnover was measured by Jensen-Shannon divergence between the top 1000 TCRbeta sequences post- and pre-transplant. Two-sided Fisher's exact tests were used to test for changes in how often donor-reactive sequences were detected. The clones in this table, taken by TCRdb from immuneACCESS, are in-frame only. Not every clone is retained; where verified, under half of the shortfall comes from an unresolved V gene, and the cause of the rest is unknown. V and J calls and clone size are given by that table; D and trimming were obtained from the DNA. The sample records tens of thousands of clones, about 70% of which are singletons. The ten biggest clones cover 9.7% of the sample.

Unstimulated PBMCs, after thawing, were stained for CD3, CD4 and CD8 and then FACS-sorted into CD3+CD4+ and CD3+CD8+ populations. Randomization to immunosuppression withdrawal applied to every one of the 8 studied subjects. The Qiagen DNeasy Blood and Tissue Kit was used for isolation of genomic DNA. The chain is assembled from TRBV21-1 and TRBJ1-4. TRBV21-1 is annotated as a pseudogene. The origin of this receptor is a human patient who received a liver transplant. In patients who had a transplant, some T cells may come from the graft donor. Sequences were derived from CD4+ T cells from blood, sampled at the 22-month timepoint. The CDR3 region: CASILRGRLNEKLFF. Read as DNA, the sequence is TGTGCCAGCATCTTAAGGGGACGGCTTAATGAAAAACTGTTTTTT.